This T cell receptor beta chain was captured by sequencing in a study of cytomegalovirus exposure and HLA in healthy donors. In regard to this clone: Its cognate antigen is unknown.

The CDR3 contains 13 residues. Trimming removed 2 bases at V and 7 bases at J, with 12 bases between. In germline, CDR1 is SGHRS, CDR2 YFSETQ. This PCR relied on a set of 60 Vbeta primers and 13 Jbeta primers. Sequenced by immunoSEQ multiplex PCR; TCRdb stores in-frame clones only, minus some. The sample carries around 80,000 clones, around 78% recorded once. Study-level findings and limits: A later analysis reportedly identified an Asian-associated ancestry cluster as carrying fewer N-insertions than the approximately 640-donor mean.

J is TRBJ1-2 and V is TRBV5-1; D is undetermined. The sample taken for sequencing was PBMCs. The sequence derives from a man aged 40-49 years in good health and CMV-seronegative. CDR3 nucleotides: TGCGCCAGCAGCTTCACCCTGAGTGGTGGCTACACCTTC. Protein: CASSFTLSGGYTF.